Listed below are T cell receptor beta chains from one sample, sequenced in a study of naive and memory T cell subsets. One entry per CDR3 protein results from TCRdb running MiXCR on the UMI-ligation and nested PCR reads. The repertoire has about 100,000 distinct CDR3 sequences, around 13% of them found once; the top ten carry approximately 3%. The material sequenced was naive CD8+ T cells from blood. These receptors were taken from a human donor in good health. The CDR3 runs from the conserved cysteine through the conserved F or W. The D gene is left open where the match is weak. Clone sizes are given selectively: once, few, many, or a class where the clone is expanded.

>TRBJ2-7|TRBV7-9|14|TRBD2|many
TGTGCCAGCAGCCACGGGGGGGTTGAGGGCGAGCAGTACTTC
CASSHGGVEGEQYF
>TRBJ2-7|TRBV7-9|12|.|many
TGTGCCAGCAGCCCAGGGGCAGATCTGCAGTACTTC
CASSPGADLQYF
>TRBJ1-4|TRBV18|13|.|few
TGTGCCAGCTCACCCACCTCGAATGAAAAACTGTTTTTT
CASSPTSNEKLFF
>TRBJ1-3|TRBV5-4|15|TRBD1|.
TGTGCCAGCGAGGACAGGGCTAATTCCGGAAACACCATATATTTT
CASEDRANSGNTIYF
>TRBJ2-1|TRBV19|15|TRBD2|many
TGTGCCAGTAGTGTTCCTAGCGGCTCCTACAATGAGCAGTTCTTC
CASSVPSGSYNEQFF
>TRBJ1-1|TRBV3-1|14|TRBD1|few
TGTGCCAGCGCGCAAGGGACAGTCACCCGAGAGGCTTTCTTT
CASAQGTVTREAFF
>TRBJ1-6|TRBV11-2|17|.|few
TGTGCCAGCAGCTTAGTAGTTCCGGGAGTCTATAATTCACCCCTCCACTTT
CASSLVVPGVYNSPLHF
>TRBJ2-5|TRBV19|16|TRBD2|.
TGTGCCAGTAGTATTTTAACTAGCGGGAGCGGAGAGACCCAGTACTTC
CASSILTSGSGETQYF
>TRBJ1-4|TRBV2|14|TRBD1|.
TGTGCCAGCAGTCAGACAGGGGGGGATGAAAAACTGTTTTTT
CASSQTGGDEKLFF
>TRBJ2-1|TRBV7-9|15|TRBD1|few
TGTGCCAGCAGCTCAAGGACAGGGGGGGGGAATGAGCAGTTCTTC
CASSSRTGGGNEQFF
>TRBJ2-7|TRBV7-8|14|.|few
TGTGCCAGCAGCTTAGCGGGGGCAGGCTACGAGCAGTACTTC
CASSLAGAGYEQYF
>TRBJ2-3|TRBV7-9|15|.|few
TGTGCCAGCAGTCTTCCGGGACTCACCACAGATACGCAGTATTTT
CASSLPGLTTDTQYF